A single sample is the source of the 28 T cell receptor beta chains below, sequenced in a study of CD8+ T cells in alopecia areata. It was cDNA, reverse transcribed from extracted RNA, that served as the sequencing template. The table came from immunoSEQ multiplex PCR; TCRdb's copy has only in-frame clones and leaves some out. The repertoire holds 75,000 to 100,000 clones, with 40% to 45% as singletons. The sequenced material came from CD4+ T cells sorted from blood. All receptors come from a human donor with alopecia areata.

The chain couples TRBV11-3 to TRBJ1-1, with D tentatively TRBD1 (6 bases). This CDR3 is 14 amino acids long. Germline values: CDR1 SGHNT, CDR2 YENEEA. V lost 3 bases to trimming and J lost 1 base, with 9 bases between them. CDR3 bases: TGTGCCAGCAGCTTGAGGGGACAGAACACTGAAGCTTTCTTT. Its translation is CASSLRGQNTEAFF.

The chain uses TRBV4-3 and TRBJ2-7; D unresolved. Trimming removed 0 bases from V and 3 bases from J, with 18 bases in between. Germline values: CDR1 LGHNA, CDR2 YSLEER. The CDR3 loop spans 17 amino acids. Here the CDR3 reads CASSQDRSPSTIYEQYF. As DNA, the CDR3 is TGCGCCAGCAGCCAAGATCGGAGCCCCTCCACGATCTACGAGCAGTACTTC.

The CDR3, as DNA: TGCAGCGTTGAAGGCCCCGGGAAACCCTACGAGCAGTACTTC. As protein: CSVEGPGKPYEQYF. The V gene is TRBV29-1, the J gene TRBJ2-7; possible D gene TRBD2, 5 bases. The CDR3 is made up of 14 amino acids. The ends were cut back, 1 base at V and 2 bases at J, with 12 bases in the middle. Germline-derived CDR1 and CDR2 are SQVTM and ANQGSEA.

Only a few counts were recorded for this clone. V and J are TRBV29-1 and TRBJ2-1; 8 positions agree with TRBD2. This CDR3 is 13 amino acids long. Germline CDR1 SQVTM, CDR2 ANQGSEA. CDR3: CTTWVAGGYHPFF. The CDR3 DNA is TGCACCACTTGGGTCGCGGGAGGCTACCATCCGTTCTTC.

The rearrangement uses TRBV6-5 and TRBJ2-5; D is ambiguous. Germline V lookup: CDR1 MNHEY, CDR2 SVGAGI. V gave up 11 bases and J gave up 4 bases, with 8 bases separating them. The CDR3 is 10 amino acids. The CDR3 spells CAAGRETQYF. Here the CDR3 DNA reads TGTGCCGCCGGGCGAGAGACCCAGTACTTC.

The gene calls are TRBV5-1 and TRBJ1-1, with 11 positions matching TRBD1. There are 13 residues in the CDR3. Germline CDR1 and CDR2: SGHRS and YFSETQ. V shed 4 bases, J shed 4 bases, and the junction held 0 bases outside the gene matches. The CDR3 is CASSGTGGTEAFF. For the CDR3, the DNA is TGCGCCAGCAGCGGGACAGGGGGCACTGAAGCTTTCTTT.

V usage is TRBV27 and J usage is TRBJ2-2; D gene uncertain. Trimming removed 4 bases from V and 7 bases from J, with 10 bases in between. Per the germline V gene, CDR1 is MNHEY and CDR2 is SMNVEV (reference sequence). The CDR3 spans 13 residues. In DNA, the CDR3 is TGTGCCAGCAGTTCTAGAGCGCTCGGGGAGCTGTTTTTT. It yields the protein CASSSRALGELFF.

This clone occurred a few times. The chain links TRBV2 to TRBJ2-1; D ambiguous. The germline V gene has CDR1 SNHLY and CDR2 FYNNEI. The V end was cut by 6 bases, the J end by 6 bases, with 15 bases between. The CDR3 extends over 14 amino acids. CDR3 sequence (DNA): TGTGCCAGCAGGGAGTACCCTCTCAGCAATGAGCAGTTCTTC. This gives the protein CASREYPLSNEQFF.

This clone was seen a handful of times. One junction end does not reproduce the germline sequence, and a read error may be involved. The chain is built from TRBV29-1 and TRBJ2-1, with D unclear. In germline, CDR1 is SQVTM, CDR2 ANQGSEA. This CDR3 region has 13 residues. CDR3: CSVEPTSDNEQFF. The CDR3 nucleotides read TGCAGCGTTGAACCCACCTCCGACAATGAGCAGTTCTTC.

The rearrangement links TRBV7-8 to TRBJ2-1; 7 nucleotides agree with TRBD1. V lost 5 bases to trimming and J lost 3 bases; unmatched junction nucleotides: 7. CDR1 SGHVS and CDR2 FQNEAQ come from the germline V gene. The CDR3 is 15 residues long. CDR3: CASSRRDRDYNEQFF. The CDR3 DNA is TGTGCCAGCAGCCGCCGGGACAGAGACTACAATGAGCAGTTCTTC.

V is TRBV5-1 and J is TRBJ2-6, with D possibly being TRBD1 or TRBD2 (5 bases each). Germline values: CDR1 SGHRS, CDR2 YFSETQ. This CDR3 comprises 18 residues. The germline V and J ends were trimmed by 0 bases and 0 bases, with 13 bases remaining between them. The CDR3 DNA sequence: TGCGCCAGCAGCTTGGACCAGGGACCGACCTCTGGGGCCAACGTCCTGACTTTC. It yields the protein CASSLDQGPTSGANVLTF.

The J gene is TRBJ1-3, the V gene TRBV6-6; the D gene is possibly TRBD1 (5 bases). Germline V lookup: CDR1 MNHNY, CDR2 SVGAGI (reference sequence). The CDR3 has 13 amino acids. The CDR3 reads CAAGGTGGNTIYF. The CDR3, as DNA: TGTGCAGCTGGAGGGACGGGTGGAAACACCATATATTTT.

This clone was observed a few times. This chain joins TRBV15 and TRBJ1-4, with a tentative D call TRBD1 (6 bases). The CDR3 runs to 16 residues. The V gene's germline CDR1 is LNHNV and CDR2 YYDKDF (reference sequence). Trimming cost V 3 bases and J 7 bases, with 18 bases left between them. CDR3 coding DNA: TGTGCCACCAGCAGCCCGACAGGCCTGGGACCTGAAAAACTGTTTTTT. The encoded protein is CATSSPTGLGPEKLFF. Variable domain in full (rest from reference TRBV15 and TRBJ1-4): DAMVIQNPRYQVTQFGKPVTLSCSQTLNHNVMYWYQQKSSQAPKLLFHYYDKDFNNEADTPDNFQSRRPNTSFCFLDIRSPGLGDTAMYLCATSSPTGLGPEKLFFGSGTQLSVL.

V usage is TRBV4-2 and J usage is TRBJ2-2; 9 bases map to TRBD2. Germline V lookup: CDR1 LGHNA, CDR2 YNFKEQ. The junction had 2 bases not matched to a gene; V was cut back by 0 bases and J by 3 bases. The CDR3 spans 16 residues. CDR3 DNA: TGTGCCAGCAGCCAAGAGACTAGCGGCTACACCGGGGAGCTGTTTTTT. Translating it yields CASSQETSGYTGELFF.

The chain employs TRBV30 and TRBJ2-7, with D hard to call. The CDR3 runs to 12 residues. Trimming shortened V by 3 bases and J by 3 bases, and 9 bases separated the two germline ends. Per the germline V gene, CDR1 is GTSNPN and CDR2 is SVGIG (reference sequence). The CDR3 is CAWSNSDYEQYF. The CDR3 DNA is TGTGCCTGGAGCAATTCCGACTACGAGCAGTACTTC.

This clone has at least ten counts. The sample holds other DNA sequences that translate to the same CDR3. The chain recombines TRBV18 with TRBJ2-6; 9 bases agree with TRBD1. CDR3 size: 18 residues. Trimming at V came to 3 bases and at J to 0 bases, leaving 6 bases not matched to a gene. The V gene's germline CDR1 is KGHSH and CDR2 LQKENI. This CDR3 is CASSPGQGSSSGANVLTF. CDR3 bases: TGTGCCAGCTCACCGGGACAGGGAAGCTCCTCTGGGGCCAACGTCCTGACTTTC.

The V gene is TRBV18, the J gene TRBJ1-2; no reliable D call. The V and J ends lost 1 base and 2 bases respectively, with 14 bases between them. Germline values: CDR1 KGHSH, CDR2 LQKENI. CDR3 length: 16 residues. The CDR3 loop is CASSPQADVRNYGYTF. The CDR3 region has the DNA TGTGCCAGCTCACCACAGGCCGACGTACGCAACTATGGCTACACCTTC.

This clone turned up a few times. J is TRBJ2-1 and V is TRBV29-1; 11 nucleotides align to TRBD2. The CDR3 is 14 residues long. Unmatched junction bases numbered 3, after V lost 7 bases and J lost 1 base. CDR1 SQVTM and CDR2 ANQGSEA come from the germline V gene. In nucleotides, the CDR3 is TGCAGCGGCGGGACTAGCGGATCCTACAATGAGCAGTTCTTC. Translating gives CSGGTSGSYNEQFF.

This clone was counted a few times. This chain links TRBV29-1 with TRBJ1-3; 7 bases line up with TRBD1. The V and J ends lost 7 bases and 4 bases, in that order; junction bases with no gene match: 13. Germline lookup yields CDR1 SQVTM and CDR2 ANQGSEA. This CDR3 is 15 amino acids long. The CDR3 DNA follows: TGCAGCGGCACCGGGACAGAGATTTGGGGAAACACCATATATTTT. It yields the protein CSGTGTEIWGNTIYF. The full variable domain, rest sourced from reference TRBV29-1 and TRBJ1-3, is SAVISQKPSRDICQRGTSLTIQCQVDSQVTMMFWYRQQPGQSLTLIATANQGSEATYESGFVIDKFPISRPNLTFSTLTVSNMSPEDSSIYLCSGTGTEIWGNTIYFGEGSWLTVV.

This clone came up once. This chain joins TRBV30 and TRBJ1-2; no reliable D call. The V and J ends lost 1 base and 2 bases respectively, with 11 bases between them. Germline V gene lookup returns CDR1 GTSNPN and CDR2 SVGIG (reference sequence). CDR3 size: 14 residues. The CDR3 sequence is CAWSAPRYNYGYTF. CDR3 nucleotide sequence: TGTGCCTGGAGTGCTCCAAGATACAACTATGGCTACACCTTC. The full variable domain, in which reference TRBV30 and TRBJ1-2 provide the parts outside the CDR3, is SQTIHQWPATLVQPVGSPLSLECTVEGTSNPNLYWYRQAAGRGLQLLFYSVGIGQISSEVPQNLSASRPQDRQFILSSKKLLLSDSGFYLCAWSAPRYNYGYTFGSGTRLTVV.

This clone was found a few times. The chain has TRBV29-1 and TRBJ2-7; D unresolved. CDR1 and CDR2 from the germline V gene are SQVTM and ANQGSEA. This CDR3 has 12 residues. The ends were cut back, 7 bases at V and 3 bases at J, with 13 bases in the middle. CDR3 protein: CSAAIGSYEQYF. The CDR3 DNA reads as TGCAGCGCTGCCATAGGCAGCTACGAGCAGTACTTC.

The chain joins TRBV5-1 to TRBJ2-2; no reliable D call. Deletions cut 1 base from V and 0 bases from J, with 7 bases between. The germline gives CDR1 SGHRS, CDR2 YFSETQ. This CDR3 region has 15 residues. In DNA form, the CDR3 reads TGCGCCAGCAGCTTGAACGAGGCGAACACCGGGGAGCTGTTTTTT. Residues: CASSLNEANTGELFF.

The J gene is TRBJ2-7, the V gene TRBV29-1; D ambiguous. The length of the CDR3 is 14 residues. CDR1 is SQVTM, CDR2 ANQGSEA, per germline. V was clipped by 0 bases and J by 9 bases, with 18 bases between them. The CDR3 coding sequence is TGCAGCGTTGAAGATTGGCAGGATCTTAATGGGCAGTACTTC. The encoded protein is CSVEDWQDLNGQYF.

The genes are TRBV7-9 and TRBJ2-2; D might be TRBD2 (5 bases). Germline lookup yields CDR1 SEHNR and CDR2 FQNEAQ (reference sequence). The CDR3 loop spans 14 amino acids. Deletions cut 6 bases from V and 3 bases from J, with 11 bases between. The CDR3 region has the DNA TGTGCCAGCAGAGATACCGGGGACACCGGGGAGCTGTTTTTT. It yields the protein CASRDTGDTGELFF. Supplemented by reference TRBV7-9 and TRBJ2-2, the full variable domain reads DTGVSQNPRHKITKRGQNVTFRCDPISEHNRLYWYRQTLGQGPEFLTYFQNEAQLEKSRLLSDRFSAERPKGSFSTLEIQRTEQGDSAMYLCASRDTGDTGELFFGEGSRLTVL.

The chain employs TRBV29-1 and TRBJ2-7, with D uncertain. V was trimmed by 3 bases and J by 3 bases, leaving 6 bases between them. This CDR3 comprises 11 residues. Germline-derived CDR1 and CDR2 are SQVTM and ANQGSEA. The CDR3 is CSVDSNYEQYF. The CDR3 coding sequence is TGCAGCGTTGACAGTAACTACGAGCAGTACTTC.

The chain employs TRBV5-4 and TRBJ2-5; possibly TRBD2 for D (6 bases). CDR3 length: 15 residues. The germline V gene encodes CDR1 SGHNT and CDR2 YYREEE (reference sequence). V was trimmed by 0 bases and J by 5 bases, leaving 14 bases between them. The CDR3 sequence: CASSLGASAEETQYF. The CDR3 nucleotides read TGTGCCAGCAGCTTGGGGGCTAGCGCTGAGGAGACCCAGTACTTC.

The genes are TRBV11-2 and TRBJ2-1; D not resolved. The V gene lost 5 bases and the J gene lost 12 bases, with 14 bases spanning the gap. The CDR3 is 12 amino acids. Per the germline V gene, CDR1 is SGHAT and CDR2 is FQNNGV. The CDR3 region is CASSQINPRQFF. DNA for the CDR3: TGTGCCAGCAGCCAGATTAATCCCCGGCAGTTCTTC.

This clone was seen a few times. V and J are TRBV19 and TRBJ2-1; 9 bases are a match to TRBD2. The CDR3 length is 13 residues. CDR1 is LNHDA and CDR2 is SQIVND in the germline V gene (reference sequence). With 10 bases clipped from V and 6 bases from J, the junction kept 7 bases outside the gene matches. The CDR3 loop is CATSGTSRNEQFF. CDR3 sequence (DNA): TGTGCCACCTCCGGGACTAGCCGCAATGAGCAGTTCTTC. Looking up the rest from reference TRBV19 and TRBJ2-1 gives the full variable domain: DGGITQSPKYLFRKEGQNVTLSCEQNLNHDAMYWYRQDPGQGLRLIYYSQIVNDFQKGDIAEGYSVSREKKESFPLTVTSAQKNPTAFYLCATSGTSRNEQFFGPGTRLTVL.